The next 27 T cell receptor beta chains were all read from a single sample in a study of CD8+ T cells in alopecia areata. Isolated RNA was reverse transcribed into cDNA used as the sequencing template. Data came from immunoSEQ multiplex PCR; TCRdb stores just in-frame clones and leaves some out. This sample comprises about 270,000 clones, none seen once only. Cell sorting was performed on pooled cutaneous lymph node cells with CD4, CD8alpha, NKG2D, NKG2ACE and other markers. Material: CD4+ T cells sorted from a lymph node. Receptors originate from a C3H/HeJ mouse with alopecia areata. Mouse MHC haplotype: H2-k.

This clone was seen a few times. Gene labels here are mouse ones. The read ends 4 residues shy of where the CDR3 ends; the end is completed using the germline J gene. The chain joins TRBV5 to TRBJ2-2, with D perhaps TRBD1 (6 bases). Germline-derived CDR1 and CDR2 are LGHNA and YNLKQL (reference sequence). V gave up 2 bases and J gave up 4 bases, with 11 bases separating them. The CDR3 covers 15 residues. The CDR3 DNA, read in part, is TGTGCCAGCAGCCAAACAGGGATCGGCACCGGG. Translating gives CASSQTGIGTG. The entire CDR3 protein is CASSQTGIGTGQLYF.

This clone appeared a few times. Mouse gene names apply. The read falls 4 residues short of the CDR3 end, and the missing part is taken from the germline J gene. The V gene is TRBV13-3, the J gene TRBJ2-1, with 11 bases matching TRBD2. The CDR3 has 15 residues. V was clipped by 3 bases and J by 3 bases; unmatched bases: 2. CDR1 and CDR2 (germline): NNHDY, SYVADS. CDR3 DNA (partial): TGTGCCAGCAGTGGGGGACTGGGGGTCTATGCT. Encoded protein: CASSGGLGVYA. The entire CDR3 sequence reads CASSGGLGVYAEQFF.

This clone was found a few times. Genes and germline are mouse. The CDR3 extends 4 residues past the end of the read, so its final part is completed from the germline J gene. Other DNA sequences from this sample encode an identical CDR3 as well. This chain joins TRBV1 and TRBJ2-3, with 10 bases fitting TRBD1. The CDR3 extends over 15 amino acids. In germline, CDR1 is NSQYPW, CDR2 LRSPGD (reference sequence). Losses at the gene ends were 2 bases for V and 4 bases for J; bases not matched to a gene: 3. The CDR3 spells CTCSAPGQGTETLYF. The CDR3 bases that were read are TGCACCTGCAGTGCACCGGGACAGGGGACAGAA.

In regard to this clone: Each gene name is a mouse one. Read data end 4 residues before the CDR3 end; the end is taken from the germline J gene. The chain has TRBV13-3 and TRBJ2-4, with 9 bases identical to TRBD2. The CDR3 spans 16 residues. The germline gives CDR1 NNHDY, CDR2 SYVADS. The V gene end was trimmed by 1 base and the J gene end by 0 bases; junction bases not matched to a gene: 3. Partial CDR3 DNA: TGTGCCAGCAGTGATCTACTGGGGGGTAGTCAAAAC. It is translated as CASSDLLGGSQN. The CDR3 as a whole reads CASSDLLGGSQNTLYF.

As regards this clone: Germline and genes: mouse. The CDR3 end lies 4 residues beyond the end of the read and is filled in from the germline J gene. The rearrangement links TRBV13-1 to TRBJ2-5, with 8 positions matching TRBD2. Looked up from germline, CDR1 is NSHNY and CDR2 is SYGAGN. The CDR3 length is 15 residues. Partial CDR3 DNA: TGTGCCAGCAGTGCCCCTCTGGGGGGTGAAGAC. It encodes CASSAPLGGED. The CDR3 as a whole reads CASSAPLGGEDTQYF.

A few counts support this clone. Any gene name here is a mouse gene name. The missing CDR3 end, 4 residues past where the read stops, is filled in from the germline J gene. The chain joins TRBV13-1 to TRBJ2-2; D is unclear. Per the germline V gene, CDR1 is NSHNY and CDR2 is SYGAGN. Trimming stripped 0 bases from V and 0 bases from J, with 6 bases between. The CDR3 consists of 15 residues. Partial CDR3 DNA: TGTGCCAGCAGTGATGTTCTTGCAAACACCGGG. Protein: CASSDVLANTG. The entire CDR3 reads CASSDVLANTGQLYF.

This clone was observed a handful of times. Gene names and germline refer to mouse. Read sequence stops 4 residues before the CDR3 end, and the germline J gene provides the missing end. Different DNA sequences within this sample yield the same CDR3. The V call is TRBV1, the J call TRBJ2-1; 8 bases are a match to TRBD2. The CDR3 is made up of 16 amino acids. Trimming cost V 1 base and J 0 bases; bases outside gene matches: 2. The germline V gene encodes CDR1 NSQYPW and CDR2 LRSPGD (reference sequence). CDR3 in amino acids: CTCSAVWGGNYAEQFF. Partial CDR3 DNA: TGCACCTGCAGTGCAGTTTGGGGGGGTAACTATGCT. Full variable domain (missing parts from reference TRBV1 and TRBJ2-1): VTLLEQNPRWRLVPRGQAVNLRCILKNSQYPWMSWYQQDLQKQLQWLFTLRSPGDKEVKSLPGADYLATRVTDTELRLQVANMSQGRTLYCTCSAVWGGNYAEQFFGPGTRLTVL.

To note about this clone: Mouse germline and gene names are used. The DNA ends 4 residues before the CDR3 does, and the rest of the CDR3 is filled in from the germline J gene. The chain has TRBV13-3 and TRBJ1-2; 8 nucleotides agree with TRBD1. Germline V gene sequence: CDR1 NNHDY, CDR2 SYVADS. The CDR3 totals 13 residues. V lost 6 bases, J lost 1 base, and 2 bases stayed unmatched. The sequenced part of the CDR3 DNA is TGTGCCAGCAAGGGACAGGTAAACTCC. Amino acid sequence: CASKGQVNS. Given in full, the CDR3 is CASKGQVNSDYTF.

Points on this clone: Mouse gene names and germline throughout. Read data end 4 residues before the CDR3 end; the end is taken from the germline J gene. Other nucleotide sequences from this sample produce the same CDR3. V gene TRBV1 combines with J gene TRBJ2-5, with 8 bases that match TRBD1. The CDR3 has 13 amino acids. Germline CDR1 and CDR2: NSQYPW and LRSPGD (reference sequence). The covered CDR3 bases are TGCACCTGCAGTGCTGGACAGGGTGAC. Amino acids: CTCSAGQGD. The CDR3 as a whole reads CTCSAGQGDTQYF.

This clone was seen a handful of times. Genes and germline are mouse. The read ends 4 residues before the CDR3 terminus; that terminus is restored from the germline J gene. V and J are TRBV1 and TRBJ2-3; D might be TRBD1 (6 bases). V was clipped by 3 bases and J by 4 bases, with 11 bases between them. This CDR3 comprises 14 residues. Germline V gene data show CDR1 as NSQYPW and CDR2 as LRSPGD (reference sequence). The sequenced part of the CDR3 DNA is TGCACCTGCAGTGCCTCCAGGGGATCAGAA. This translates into CTCSASRGSE. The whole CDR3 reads CTCSASRGSETLYF.

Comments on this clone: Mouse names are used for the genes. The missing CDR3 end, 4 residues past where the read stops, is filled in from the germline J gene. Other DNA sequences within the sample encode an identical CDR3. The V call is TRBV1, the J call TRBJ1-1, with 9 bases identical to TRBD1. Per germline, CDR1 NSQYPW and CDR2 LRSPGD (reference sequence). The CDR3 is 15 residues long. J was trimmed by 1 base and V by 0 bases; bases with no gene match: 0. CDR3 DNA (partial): TGCACCTGCAGTGCAGAGACAGGGGGGAACACA. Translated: CTCSAETGGNT. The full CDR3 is CTCSAETGGNTEVFF.

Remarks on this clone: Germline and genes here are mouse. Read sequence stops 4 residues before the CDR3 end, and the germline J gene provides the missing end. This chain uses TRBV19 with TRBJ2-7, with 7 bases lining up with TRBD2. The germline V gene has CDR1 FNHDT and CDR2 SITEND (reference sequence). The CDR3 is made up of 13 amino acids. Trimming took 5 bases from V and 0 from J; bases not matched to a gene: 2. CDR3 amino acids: CASRGGDSYEQYF. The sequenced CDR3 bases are TGTGCCAGCAGGGGGGGGGACTCCTAT.

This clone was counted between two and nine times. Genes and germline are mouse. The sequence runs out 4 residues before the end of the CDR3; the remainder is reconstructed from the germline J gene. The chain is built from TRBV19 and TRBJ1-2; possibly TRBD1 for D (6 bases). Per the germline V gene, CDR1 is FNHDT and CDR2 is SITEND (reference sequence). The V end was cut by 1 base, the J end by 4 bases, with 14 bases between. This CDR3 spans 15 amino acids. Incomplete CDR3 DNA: TGTGCCAGCAGTATAAATTGGGGGGCCCGCTCC. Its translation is CASSINWGARS. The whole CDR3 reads CASSINWGARSDYTF.

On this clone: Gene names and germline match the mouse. CDR3 region: CASSQTGENTLYF. The CDR3 DNA, read in part, is TGTGCCAGCAGTCAGACAGGGGAAAAC. The chain employs TRBV19 and TRBJ2-4, with 8 bases aligning to TRBD1. The CDR3 end is not reached by the read, which stops 4 residues before it; the germline J gene fills it in. This CDR3 comprises 13 residues. CDR1 and CDR2 from the germline V gene are FNHDT and SITEND (reference sequence).

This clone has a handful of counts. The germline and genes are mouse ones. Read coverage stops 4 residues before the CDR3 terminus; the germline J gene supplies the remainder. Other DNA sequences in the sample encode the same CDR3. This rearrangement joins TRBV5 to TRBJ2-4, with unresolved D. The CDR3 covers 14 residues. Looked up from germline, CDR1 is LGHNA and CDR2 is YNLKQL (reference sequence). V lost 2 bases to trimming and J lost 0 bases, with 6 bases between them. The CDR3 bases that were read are TGTGCCAGCAGCCAAACAGCTAGTCAAAAC. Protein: CASSQTASQN. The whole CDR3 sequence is CASSQTASQNTLYF.

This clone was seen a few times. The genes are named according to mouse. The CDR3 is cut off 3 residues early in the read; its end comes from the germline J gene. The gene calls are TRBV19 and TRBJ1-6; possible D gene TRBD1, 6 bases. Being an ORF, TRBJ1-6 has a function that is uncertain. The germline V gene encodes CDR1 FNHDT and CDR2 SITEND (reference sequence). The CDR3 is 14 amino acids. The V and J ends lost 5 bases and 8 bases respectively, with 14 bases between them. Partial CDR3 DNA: TGTGCCAGCAGAAACAGGGAAGGGGATTCGCCC. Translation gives CASRNREGDSP. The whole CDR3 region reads CASRNREGDSPLYF.

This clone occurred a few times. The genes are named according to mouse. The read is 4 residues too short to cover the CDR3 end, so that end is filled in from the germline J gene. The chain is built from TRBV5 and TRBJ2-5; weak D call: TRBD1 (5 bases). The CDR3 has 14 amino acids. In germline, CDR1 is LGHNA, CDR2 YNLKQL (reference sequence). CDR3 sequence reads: CASSQDQGDDTQYF. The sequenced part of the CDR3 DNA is TGTGCCAGCAGCCAAGATCAAGGGGATGAC.

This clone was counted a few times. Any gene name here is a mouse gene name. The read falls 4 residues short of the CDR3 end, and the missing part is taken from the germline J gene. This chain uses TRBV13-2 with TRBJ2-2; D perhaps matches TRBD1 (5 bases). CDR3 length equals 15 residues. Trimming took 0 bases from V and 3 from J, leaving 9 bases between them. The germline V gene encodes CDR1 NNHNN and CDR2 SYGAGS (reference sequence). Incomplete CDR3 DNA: TGTGCCAGCGGTGATGCAAGGGGTCACACCGGG. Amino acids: CASGDARGHTG. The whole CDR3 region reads CASGDARGHTGQLYF.

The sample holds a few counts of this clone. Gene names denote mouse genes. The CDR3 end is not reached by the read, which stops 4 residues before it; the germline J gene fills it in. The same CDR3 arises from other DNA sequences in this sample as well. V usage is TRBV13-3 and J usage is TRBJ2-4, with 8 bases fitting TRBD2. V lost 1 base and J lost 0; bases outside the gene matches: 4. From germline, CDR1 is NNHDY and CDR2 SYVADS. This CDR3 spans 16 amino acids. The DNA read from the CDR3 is TGTGCCAGCAGTGATTGGGGGGGATCTAGTCAAAAC. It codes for CASSDWGGSSQN. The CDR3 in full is CASSDWGGSSQNTLYF.

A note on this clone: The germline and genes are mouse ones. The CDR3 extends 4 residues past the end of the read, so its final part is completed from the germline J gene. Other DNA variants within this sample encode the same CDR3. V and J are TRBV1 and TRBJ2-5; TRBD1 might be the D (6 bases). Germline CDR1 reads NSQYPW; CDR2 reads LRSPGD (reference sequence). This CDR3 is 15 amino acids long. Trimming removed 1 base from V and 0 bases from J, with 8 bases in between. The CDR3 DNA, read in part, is TGCACCTGCAGTGCAGCAGGGGTTAACCAAGAC. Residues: CTCSAAGVNQD. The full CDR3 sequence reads CTCSAAGVNQDTQYF.

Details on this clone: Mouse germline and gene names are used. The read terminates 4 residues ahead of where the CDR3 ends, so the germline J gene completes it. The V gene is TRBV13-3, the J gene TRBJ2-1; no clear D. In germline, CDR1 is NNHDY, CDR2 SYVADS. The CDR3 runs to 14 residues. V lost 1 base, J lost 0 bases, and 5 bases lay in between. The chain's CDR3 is CASSDYNNYAEQFF. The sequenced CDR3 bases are TGTGCCAGCAGTGATTACAATAACTATGCT.

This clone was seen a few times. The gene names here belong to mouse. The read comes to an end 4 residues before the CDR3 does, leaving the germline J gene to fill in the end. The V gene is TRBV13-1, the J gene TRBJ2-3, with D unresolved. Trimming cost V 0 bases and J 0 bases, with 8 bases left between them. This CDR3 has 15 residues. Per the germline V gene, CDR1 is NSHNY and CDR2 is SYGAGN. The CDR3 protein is CASSDADNSAETLYF. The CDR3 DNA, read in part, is TGTGCCAGCAGTGATGCAGACAATAGTGCAGAA.

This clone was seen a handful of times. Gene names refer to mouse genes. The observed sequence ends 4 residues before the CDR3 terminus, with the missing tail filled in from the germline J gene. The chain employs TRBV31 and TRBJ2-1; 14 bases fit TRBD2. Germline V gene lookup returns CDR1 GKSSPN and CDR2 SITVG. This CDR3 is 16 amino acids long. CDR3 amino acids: CAWSPGTGGARAEQFF. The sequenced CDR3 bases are TGTGCCTGGAGTCCCGGGACTGGGGGGGCGCGGGCT.

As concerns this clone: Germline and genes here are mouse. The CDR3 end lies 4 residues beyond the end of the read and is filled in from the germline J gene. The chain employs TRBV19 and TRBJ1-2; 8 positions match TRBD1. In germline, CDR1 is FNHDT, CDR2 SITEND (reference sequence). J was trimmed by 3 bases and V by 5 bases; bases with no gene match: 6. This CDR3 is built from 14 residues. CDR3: CASSHRGGYSDYTF. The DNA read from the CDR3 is TGTGCCAGCAGCCACAGGGGGGGGTACTCC.

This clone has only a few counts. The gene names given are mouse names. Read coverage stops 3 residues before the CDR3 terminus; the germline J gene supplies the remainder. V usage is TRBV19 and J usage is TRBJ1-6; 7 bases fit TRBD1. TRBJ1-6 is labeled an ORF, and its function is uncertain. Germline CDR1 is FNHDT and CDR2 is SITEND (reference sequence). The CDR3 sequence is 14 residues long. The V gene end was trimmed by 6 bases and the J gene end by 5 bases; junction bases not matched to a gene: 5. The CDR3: CASTSGQNNSPLYF. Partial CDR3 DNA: TGTGCCAGCACCTCGGGACAGAATAATTCGCCC.

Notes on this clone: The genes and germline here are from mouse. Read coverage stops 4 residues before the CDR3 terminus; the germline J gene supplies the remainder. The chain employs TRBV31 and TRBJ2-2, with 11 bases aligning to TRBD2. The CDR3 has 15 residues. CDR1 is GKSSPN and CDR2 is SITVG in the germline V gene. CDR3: CAWSPGLGGSGQLYF. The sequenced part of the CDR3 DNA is TGTGCCTGGAGCCCCGGACTGGGGGGCAGTGGG.

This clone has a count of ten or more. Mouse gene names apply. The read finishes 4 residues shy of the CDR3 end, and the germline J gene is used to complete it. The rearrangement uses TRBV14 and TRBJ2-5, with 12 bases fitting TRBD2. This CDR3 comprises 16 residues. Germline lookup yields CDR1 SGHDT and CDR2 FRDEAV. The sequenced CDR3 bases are TGTGCCAGCAGTTTCTGGACTGGGGGGGAGAAAGAC. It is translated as CASSFWTGGEKD. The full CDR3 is CASSFWTGGEKDTQYF.